A single sample is the source of the 29 T cell receptor beta chains below, sequenced in a study of blood T cell repertoires in COVID-19. TCRdb's copy holds only in-frame clones and misses some; the assay was immunoSEQ multiplex PCR. Of around 280,000 clones listed, around 88% are singletons. Sequences were obtained from PBMCs or T cells enriched from blood (not recorded which). Receptor source: a woman aged 40 to 49 who had recovered from COVID-19.

This chain connects TRBV6-5 to TRBJ2-1; 11 nucleotides match TRBD2. There are 16 residues in the CDR3. Per germline, CDR1 MNHEY and CDR2 SVGAGI. V dropped 0 bases and J dropped 5; count of bases not matched to a gene: 3. The CDR3 DNA reads TGTGCCAGCAGTTACTCGCTAGCGGGAGGAGACAATGAGCAGTTCTTC. Amino acid sequence: CASSYSLAGGDNEQFF.

This sequence joins TRBV19 and TRBJ1-5, with 11 bases aligning to TRBD1. Losses at the gene ends were 9 bases for V and 2 bases for J; bases not matched to a gene: 12. The CDR3 spans 17 residues. CDR1 is LNHDA and CDR2 is SQIVND in the germline V gene (reference sequence). The CDR3 DNA is TGTGCCAGCACTCCCGGGACAGGGGGGGTCGGCAATCAGCCCCAGCATTTT. As protein: CASTPGTGGVGNQPQHF.

The chain employs TRBV29-1 and TRBJ2-1; 7 nucleotides align to TRBD1. Germline CDR1 and CDR2: SQVTM and ANQGSEA. V shed 6 bases and J 7 bases; nucleotides not matched to a gene: 6. This CDR3 is 12 amino acids long. The DNA of the CDR3 is TGCAGCGTCCGGACAGGTCTAAATGAGCAGTTCTTC. This gives the protein CSVRTGLNEQFF.

The rearrangement joins TRBV5-1 to TRBJ1-4; D gene uncertain. With 4 bases removed from V and 8 bases from J, the gap between germline ends came to 15 bases. The CDR3 spans 14 residues. The germline gives CDR1 SGHRS, CDR2 YFSETQ. The CDR3 reads CASSASGVEEKLFF. The CDR3, as DNA: TGCGCCAGCAGCGCCTCCGGGGTGGAGGAAAAACTGTTTTTT.

The chain has TRBV9 and TRBJ1-3; D is ambiguous. Germline V CDR1 and CDR2: SGDLS, YYNGEE. The length of the CDR3 is 15 residues. V was trimmed by 3 bases and J by 4 bases, leaving 14 bases between them. The DNA of the CDR3 is TGTGCCAGCAGCGCTCTAGGAGCTCCGGGAAACACCATATATTTT. It encodes CASSALGAPGNTIYF.

This clone was seen only once. The rearrangement uses TRBV19 and TRBJ2-7; 10 nucleotides line up with TRBD2. J was trimmed by 2 bases and V by 6 bases; bases with no gene match: 7. Per the germline V gene, CDR1 is LNHDA and CDR2 is SQIVND (reference sequence). This CDR3 has 15 amino acids. CDR3 DNA sequence: TGTGCCAGTAGAAGGACTAGCGGACTAACCTACGAGCAGTACTTC. It is translated as CASRRTSGLTYEQYF.

The chain is built from TRBV11-1 and TRBJ2-7; perhaps TRBD2 as D (6 bases). The V gene's germline CDR1 is SGHAT and CDR2 FQDESV (reference sequence). The CDR3 runs to 15 residues. V lost 5 bases to trimming and J lost 2 bases, with 16 bases between them. The CDR3 sequence is CASSKAGTSTYEQYF. CDR3 DNA: TGTGCCAGCAGCAAGGCAGGGACTTCTACCTACGAGCAGTACTTC.

The V gene is TRBV11-3, the J gene TRBJ2-1; 10 bases fit TRBD2. The CDR3 spans 15 residues. Losses at the gene ends were 2 bases for V and 13 bases for J; bases not matched to a gene: 11. Germline CDR1 reads SGHNT; CDR2 reads YENEEA. The chain's CDR3 is CASSLTFSSGGPQFF. The CDR3 nucleotides are TGTGCCAGCAGCTTAACGTTTTCTAGCGGGGGTCCTCAGTTCTTC.

V is TRBV13 and J is TRBJ2-3; 12 nucleotides agree with TRBD2. CDR1 PRHDT and CDR2 FYEKMQ come from the germline V gene (reference sequence). With 5 bases clipped from V and 2 bases from J, the junction kept 14 bases outside the gene matches. The CDR3 has 19 residues. The CDR3 here is CASSPSFPGLAGLTDTQYF. The CDR3 region has the DNA TGTGCCAGCAGCCCATCCTTCCCGGGACTAGCGGGCCTCACAGATACGCAGTATTTT.

This chain connects TRBV3-1 (or the pseudogene TRBV3-2) to TRBJ2-1; 8 bases agree with TRBD2. The germline V gene encodes CDR1 LGHDT and CDR2 YNNKEL (reference sequence). Trimming took 3 bases from V and 6 from J; bases not matched to a gene: 10. This CDR3 comprises 16 residues. The CDR3: CASSQLAGTIANEQFF. CDR3 sequence (DNA): TGTGCCAGCAGCCAGCTAGCGGGCACAATTGCCAATGAGCAGTTCTTC.

The chain recombines TRBV28 with TRBJ1-1, with D perhaps matching TRBD1 (5 bases). This CDR3 contains 15 residues. Germline V CDR1 and CDR2: MDHEN, SYDVKM. The V gene lost 0 bases and the J gene lost 4 bases, with 12 bases spanning the gap. The CDR3 DNA sequence: TGTGCCAGCAGTTTATGGGCCATGGGGGGCACTGAAGCTTTCTTT. This encodes CASSLWAMGGTEAFF.

CDR3 loop: CASTDSYGYTF. CDR3 DNA sequence: TGTGCCAGCACCGACAGCTATGGCTACACCTTC. The chain employs TRBV28 and TRBJ1-2; D is possibly TRBD1 (5 bases). This CDR3 is 11 amino acids long. Germline assignment: CDR1 MDHEN and CDR2 SYDVKM. V dropped 7 bases and J dropped 4 bases, with 7 bases sitting between them.

This clone came up a few times. The chain uses TRBV10-2 and TRBJ2-7; D perhaps matches TRBD2 (6 bases). The V gene's germline CDR1 is WSHSY and CDR2 SAAADI. Trimming stripped 9 bases from V and 5 bases from J, with 20 bases between. The CDR3 consists of 14 residues. CDR3 sequence: CASRTWTTPDEQYF. CDR3 nucleotide sequence: TGCGCCAGTCGCACTTGGACTACCCCCGACGAGCAGTACTTC.

This rearrangement joins TRBV15 to TRBJ2-3, with D uncertain. Germline V CDR1 and CDR2: LNHNV, YYDKDF (reference sequence). V gave up 0 bases and J gave up 4 bases, with 11 bases separating them. This CDR3 is 15 amino acids long. In nucleotides, the CDR3 is TGTGCCACCAGCAGAGATCAACCAGGCGCAGATACGCAGTATTTT. Translated: CATSRDQPGADTQYF.

The chain uses TRBV6-2 or TRBV6-3 and TRBJ2-5, with 7 bases lining up with TRBD2. After removal of 4 bases from V and 9 bases from J, the junction contained 8 bases not matched to a gene. The germline V gene has CDR1 MNHEY and CDR2 SVGEGT. The CDR3 is made up of 13 amino acids. CDR3 in DNA: TGTGCCAGCAGTTCGGGCCTGGCGGGGGCCCAGTACTTC. The encoded protein is CASSSGLAGAQYF.

This clone came up a few times. The gene calls are TRBV30 and TRBJ2-7; maybe TRBD2 (5 bases). CDR1 is GTSNPN, CDR2 SVGIG, per germline (reference sequence). This CDR3 spans 15 amino acids. With 3 bases removed from V and 0 bases from J, the gap between germline ends came to 15 bases. Written as DNA, the CDR3 is TGTGCCTGGAGAGAAAGCGGTGCTAGCTCCTACGAGCAGTACTTC. It is translated as CAWRESGASSYEQYF.

V usage is TRBV24-1 and J usage is TRBJ1-2; D is undetermined. The V end lost 3 bases, the J end lost 2 bases, and 15 bases lay between the germline ends. Germline values: CDR1 KGHDR, CDR2 SFDVKD. The CDR3 is 16 amino acids. The CDR3 sequence: CATSDMSAGPNYGYTF. In nucleotides, the CDR3 is TGTGCCACCAGTGATATGTCGGCAGGCCCCAACTATGGCTACACCTTC.

This clone was seen more than once but under ten times. The CDR3 loop is CASSPRDYSTGELFF. The CDR3 nucleotides read TGCGCCAGCAGCCCGCGGGACTACTCCACCGGGGAGCTGTTTTTT. The rearrangement links TRBV4-3 to TRBJ2-2; TRBD2 matches 7 bases. Germline lookup yields CDR1 LGHNA and CDR2 YSLEER. The CDR3 spans 15 residues. Unmatched junction bases numbered 6, after V lost 4 bases and J lost 4 bases.

The CDR3 region is CASRLGSGNEQYF. CDR3 nucleotides: TGTGCAAGTCGCTTAGGGTCAGGGAACGAGCAGTACTTC. The rearrangement uses TRBV12-2 and TRBJ2-7; no check of the table's D call, TRBD1, against the DNA was made. TRBV12-2 is a documented pseudogene. This CDR3 has 13 amino acids.

The DNA for the CDR3 is TGTGCCAGCTCTCAACAGGGGGAGGCTGAAGCTTTCTTT. It yields the protein CASSQQGEAEAFF. The V and J genes are TRBV18 and TRBJ1-1; 8 bases line up with TRBD1. The CDR3 extends over 13 amino acids. Trimming at V came to 6 bases and at J to 6 bases, leaving 6 bases not matched to a gene. In germline, CDR1 is KGHSH, CDR2 LQKENI. Full variable domain (missing parts from reference TRBV18 and TRBJ1-1): NAGVMQNPRHLVRRRGQEARLRCSPMKGHSHVYWYRQLPEEGLKFMVYLQKENIIDESGMPKERFSAEFPKEGPSILRIQQVVRGDSAAYFCASSQQGEAEAFFGQGTRLTVV.

V usage is TRBV28 and J usage is TRBJ2-7, with TRBD1 matching 8 bases. The CDR3 length is 15 residues. V lost 4 bases to trimming and J lost 2 bases; unmatched junction nucleotides: 7. Per the germline V gene, CDR1 is MDHEN and CDR2 is SYDVKM. CDR3 sequence: CASSSSGTGTYEQYF. The CDR3 DNA follows: TGTGCCAGCAGTTCTTCCGGGACAGGTACCTACGAGCAGTACTTC.

This clone showed up just a few times. This chain connects TRBV28 to TRBJ2-7; D is ambiguous. Trimming removed 8 bases at V and 2 bases at J, with 13 bases between. CDR3 length: 13 amino acids. Germline V gene lookup returns CDR1 MDHEN and CDR2 SYDVKM. DNA of the CDR3: TGTGCCAGCGTGAGAACTAATACCTACGAGCAGTACTTC. This translates into CASVRTNTYEQYF.

The genes are TRBV7-8 and TRBJ2-3, with unresolved D. CDR3 length: 13 residues. V lost 3 bases and J 2 bases, leaving 6 bases between the germline ends. Germline CDR1 is SGHVS and CDR2 is FQNEAQ. CDR3 amino acids: CASSFLPTDTQYF. CDR3 DNA: TGTGCCAGCAGCTTTCTACCCACAGATACGCAGTATTTT.

This clone was seen a single time. The chain links TRBV15 to TRBJ2-7; tentative D call: TRBD2 (6 bases). Germline V CDR1 and CDR2: LNHNV, YYDKDF (reference sequence). The CDR3 runs to 14 residues. V was shortened by 0 bases and J by 5 bases, with 11 bases between the two germline ends. CDR3 sequence reads: CATSRDAGFHEQYF. In DNA, the CDR3 is TGTGCCACCAGCAGAGATGCGGGGTTCCACGAGCAGTACTTC.

This chain links TRBV7-9 with TRBJ2-5, with 11 bases aligning to TRBD2. V lost 5 bases to trimming and J lost 5 bases; unmatched junction nucleotides: 10. Germline lookup yields CDR1 SEHNR and CDR2 FQNEAQ (reference sequence). The CDR3 is made up of 16 amino acids. CDR3 coding DNA: TGTGCCAGCAGCCCATCTCTAGCGGGAGGTAGGGAGACCCAGTACTTC. This translates into CASSPSLAGGRETQYF.

This chain connects TRBV4-1 to TRBJ1-1; the D is unclear. V was clipped by 0 bases and J by 0 bases, with 8 bases between them. CDR1 is MGHRA, CDR2 YSYEKL, per germline. The CDR3 covers 15 residues. The CDR3 bases are TGCGCCAGCAGCCAAGATGAGATCATGAACACTGAAGCTTTCTTT. The encoded protein is CASSQDEIMNTEAFF.

The sample holds many counts of this clone. The rearrangement uses TRBV3-1 (or the pseudogene TRBV3-2) and TRBJ2-7, with a weak D call TRBD2 (6 bases). Trimming took 5 bases from V and 4 from J, leaving 12 bases between them. Germline V gene sequence: CDR1 LGHDT, CDR2 YNNKEL (reference sequence). CDR3 length: 13 residues. The CDR3 DNA is TGTGCCAGCAGCTATCGGGGGACTTACGAGCAGTACTTC. The encoded protein is CASSYRGTYEQYF.

This chain uses TRBV5-4 with TRBJ2-5; TRBD2 matches at 9 bases. Trimming removed 0 bases from V and 1 base from J; junction bases left unmatched: 4. The CDR3 loop spans 16 amino acids. From germline, CDR1 is SGHNT and CDR2 YYREEE (reference sequence). This CDR3 reads CASSLGFSGGQETQYF. In nucleotides, the CDR3 is TGTGCCAGCAGCTTGGGGTTTAGCGGGGGCCAAGAGACCCAGTACTTC.

V gene TRBV24-1 combines with J gene TRBJ2-3, with D perhaps TRBD1 (6 bases). Trimming left V 2 bases short and J 6 bases short, with 11 bases between. The CDR3 runs 14 residues. Germline CDR1 and CDR2: KGHDR and SFDVKD. The CDR3 sequence: CATSDSGQRDTQYF. The CDR3 DNA is TGTGCCACCAGTGATTCGGGACAAAGGGATACGCAGTATTTT.